This T cell receptor (beta chain) derives from a study of radiation and T cells in renal cell carcinoma. Findings and limits, study-wide: Only small tumor regions of 0.85 to 1 g were sampled. From baseline, blood top tumor clonotypes peaked at 2 weeks post-radiation.

Treatment indicated: 15 Gy SBRT to primary tumor, nephrectomy 4 weeks later. As for this clone: What it binds is not known.

The V and J ends lost 5 bases and 4 bases, in that order; junction bases with no gene match: 9. Germline lookup yields CDR1 MDHEN and CDR2 SYDVKM. This CDR3 spans 15 amino acids. Generated by immunoSEQ multiplex PCR, the TCRdb table keeps only in-frame clones and is missing some. The sample lists 15,000 to 20,000 clones; about half were seen once. Material: tumor tissue, obtained from a patient whose treatment included radiotherapy and nephrectomy. The gene calls are TRBV28 and TRBJ1-2, with 8 bases identical to TRBD1. This TCR came from a woman aged 55-69 years with renal cell carcinoma. As DNA, the CDR3 is TGTGCCAGCAGTGTCCTGGGACAGGAGCTCTATGGCTACACCTTC. This codes for CASSVLGQELYGYTF.